Shown below are 11 T cell receptor beta chains from a single sample sequenced in a study of CD8 T cells in ankylosing spondylitis (dated by TCRdb to 2016 to 2017). The investigation overall reported the following: A TCR beta motif made up of several highly homologous amino acid variants appeared to be characteristic of blood from ankylosing spondylitis patients.

The library was built by means of 5' RACE. Sequencing was performed on an Illumina HiSeq 2500. In-frame beta chains were kept once TCRdb had trimmed the public reads at Q25 with fastp and called clones with MiXCR. Each CDR3 protein gets just one entry, which takes the most common genes and DNA from the rows behind it. The sample table shows about 330,000 distinct CDR3 sequences, and around 7.6% are seen once. The ten largest clones capture about 15% of the sample. No antigen is known for these receptors. Input material: blood, either unsorted or a sorted T cell fraction (not recorded which). The receptors originated from a male donor with ankylosing spondylitis.

This clonotype was counted many times. The rearrangement joins TRBV7-2 to TRBJ1-5; D unclear. V was pared by 4 bases and J by 6 bases, with 7 bases between. Germline CDR1 and CDR2: SGHTA and FQGNSA. This CDR3 has 12 residues. Here the CDR3 reads CASSSTGQPQHF. CDR3 DNA: TGTGCCAGCAGCTCTACCGGTCAGCCCCAGCATTTT.

There are a few counts of this clonotype. This chain uses TRBV12-3 or TRBV12-4 with TRBJ2-6; D remains unclear. V was cut by 7 bases and J by 3 bases, with 10 bases left in between. The length of the CDR3 is 14 residues. The DNA of the CDR3 is TGTGCCAGCACCGCGCGACTTGGGGCCAACGTCCTGACTTTC. It codes for CASTARLGANVLTF.

This clonotype was detected ten times or more. J is TRBJ2-7 and V is TRBV27; D possibly matches TRBD1 or TRBD2 (5 bases each). Germline V gene lookup returns CDR1 MNHEY and CDR2 SMNVEV (reference sequence). The CDR3 loop spans 14 amino acids. V dropped 1 base and J dropped 4 bases, with 11 bases sitting between them. This CDR3 reads CASSLLAGSYEQYF. In DNA form, the CDR3 reads TGTGCCAGCAGTTTATTGGCAGGGAGTTACGAGCAGTACTTC.

The chain joins TRBV7-9 to TRBJ2-2; maybe TRBD2 (6 bases). This CDR3 is 15 amino acids long. The V gene lost 6 bases and the J gene lost 4 bases, with 15 bases spanning the gap. Germline CDR1 is SEHNR and CDR2 is FQNEAQ (reference sequence). This CDR3 is CASRRKEGGTGELFF. Written as DNA, the CDR3 is TGTGCCAGCAGACGCAAGGAGGGCGGCACCGGGGAGCTGTTTTTT.

V gene TRBV20-1 combines with J gene TRBJ2-3; 11 bases align to TRBD2. V dropped 6 bases and J dropped 0; count of bases not matched to a gene: 11. Germline values: CDR1 DFQATT, CDR2 SNEGSKA (reference sequence). The CDR3 is 17 amino acids. DNA of the CDR3: TGCAGTGCCCTGACTAGCGGGGATTGGGCTAGCACAGATACGCAGTATTTT. Its translation: CSALTSGDWASTDTQYF.

This clonotype has ten or more counts. The V gene is TRBV5-1, the J gene TRBJ2-1, with 9 bases fitting TRBD2. Germline V gene lookup returns CDR1 SGHRS and CDR2 YFSETQ. CDR3 length: 15 residues. V lost 3 bases to trimming and J lost 4 bases; unmatched junction nucleotides: 5. DNA of the CDR3: TGCGCCAGCAGCTATAGCGGGAGTGGTTACAATGAGCAGTTCTTC. Its protein product is CASSYSGSGYNEQFF.

This clonotype has a count of ten or more. The chain links TRBV29-1 to TRBJ1-2, with 7 bases that match TRBD1. The germline gives CDR1 SQVTM, CDR2 ANQGSEA. The CDR3 length is 13 residues. V was pared by 3 bases and J by 4 bases, with 5 bases of the junction left unmatched. The CDR3 sequence is CSVDSGTAYGYTF. For the CDR3, the DNA is TGCAGCGTTGATTCCGGGACAGCCTATGGCTACACCTTC.

The rearrangement uses TRBV6-2 or TRBV6-3 and TRBJ1-5; 12 nucleotides line up with TRBD1. The CDR3 runs 16 residues. V trimming: 2 bases; J trimming: 5 bases; junction bases outside the gene matches: 4. Germline V gene sequence: CDR1 MNHEY, CDR2 SVGEGT. The CDR3 spells CASSYGTGGGHQPQHF. The CDR3, as DNA: TGTGCCAGCAGTTACGGGACAGGGGGCGGCCATCAGCCCCAGCATTTT.

The table lists this clonotype with many counts. The V and J genes are TRBV11-3 and TRBJ2-2; D remains unclear. V shed 1 base and J shed 6 bases, with 6 bases lying between them. Germline lookup yields CDR1 SGHNT and CDR2 YENEEA. This CDR3 region has 13 residues. Written as DNA, the CDR3 is TGTGCCAGCAGCTTAGTATTCTCCGGGGAGCTGTTTTTT. It encodes CASSLVFSGELFF.

This clonotype was detected only a few times. The chain recombines TRBV29-1 with TRBJ2-1, with D tentatively TRBD2 (5 bases). The ends were cut back, 4 bases at V and 8 bases at J, with 21 bases in the middle. The CDR3 is 15 amino acids. Germline loops: CDR1 SQVTM, CDR2 ANQGSEA. This CDR3 is CSVVEGAASVYEQFF. Written as DNA, the CDR3 is TGCAGCGTTGTAGAGGGCGCGGCATCCGTCTATGAGCAGTTCTTC.

This clonotype was found a few times. The chain employs TRBV29-1 and TRBJ2-1; tentatively, D is TRBD2 (6 bases). Trimming pared 5 bases from V and 3 bases from J, leaving 11 bases between. Per germline, CDR1 SQVTM and CDR2 ANQGSEA. CDR3 length equals 13 residues. CDR3 amino acids: CSVFRTNYNEQFF. DNA of the CDR3: TGCAGCGTTTTTCGGACTAACTACAATGAGCAGTTCTTC.